Given below is one TCR beta chain in context. It has no known antigen specificity. There are no base qualities to consult, and no much larger clone falls within one base. This record belongs to a study of cytomegalovirus exposure and HLA in healthy donors (dated 2017 in TCRdb). Regarding the complete study: An earlier analysis of around 600 of the donors reported approximately 300 Gb of sequence data and about 100 million unique TCR beta sequences from roughly 200 million T cells. The study profiled the T cell repertoires of hundreds of subjects by immunosequencing and related them to cytomegalovirus serostatus. Four or five DR-DQ haplotypes were handled as single units for association and clustering, since linkage in the cohort was strong. Among the roughly 390 genotyped donors, 75% to 90% belonged to the genetic ancestry cluster associated with self-reported Caucasian donors. Genome-wide SNP genotypes for about 55% of the 666 donors were used in a later genetic analysis, which treated that subset as a discovery cohort. Roughly 300 gigabases of sequencing data and 70 million to 95 million unique TCR sequences made up an early release that covered 640 HLA-typed donors. To decide whether each TCR beta V gene segment behaved as functional or pseudogenic, an earlier analysis of fewer than 750 of the donors relied on high-throughput TCR beta sequencing. Typing coverage varied by locus: roughly 629-640 donors for A, B, C, DRB1 and DQB1; more than 500 for DQA1; about 590 for DPA1; about 450 for DPB1. Class I and class II HLA loci were covered by the typing at four-digit resolution. The study was designed to test whether signatures of past pathogen exposure could be identified by cataloging public T cell receptors. Donor age, sex, ethnicity and CMV serostatus were collected together with the repertoire data. Among 300 to 500 genotyped donors of the cohort, an average of approximately 200,000 unique TCR beta nucleotide sequences was sequenced per donor, of which approximately 18% were non-productive. A later analysis re-analyzed previously published TCR beta repertoires from about 730 donors and added high-resolution HLA genotyping to study TCR occurrence patterns. Rather than drawing on any new phenotypic data, the later analysis identified candidate immune exposures from TCR beta sequences and the way those sequences occurred across donors. A separate validation cohort of about 110 different subjects was used in addition to the roughly 720-subject first cohort. The study combined high-throughput TCR immunosequencing, statistical association of individual TCRs with disease status, and machine learning to predict cytomegalovirus infection status. Every repertoire in the discovery cohort had been generated on one and the same sequencing platform. The research as a whole found: A later analysis found that HLA-associated TCR beta chains were more clonally expanded and had lower generation probabilities than equally common non-associated chains. In both the original and validation cohorts, the classifier was reported to diagnose cytomegalovirus status with high specificity and sensitivity. Across donors, most TCR sequences were observed very rarely, whereas some public TCRs were present in many individuals. Only TCR beta chains were sequenced in this cohort, and the absence of alpha or paired-chain data limited detectable features. A total of 164 TCR beta chains were listed by the study as associated with cytomegalovirus. In a later analysis, TCR association rates were found to vary across HLA loci, with the most associated TCRs seen for DRB1 alleles and the fewest for HLA-C alleles. Approximately 18 rarely observed V segments, including chromosome 9 orphons, were excluded from the earlier analysis of 550 to 700 of the donors because counts were too low. A later analysis reported that several top co-occurrence clusters appeared linked to parvovirus B19, influenza, CMV and Epstein-Barr virus. Strong co-occurrence of HLA alleles, especially DR and DQ, made assigning TCR associations to individual alleles difficult. A later analysis associated about 18,000 TCR beta sequences with specific HLA alleles at a false discovery rate of 0.05. The authors suggested that the approach could potentially be extended to other disease states and immunological phenotypes. Three of the identified cytomegalovirus-associated TCR beta chains were confirmed in vitro to be specific for cytomegalovirus antigens. In a later genetic analysis, fewer N-insertions in productive TCRs were reported among donors in an Asian-associated ancestry cluster than the roughly 640-donor mean. An earlier analysis of some 590 of the donors showed that most TCR beta V segments appeared in productive rearrangements either about 87% or about 30% of the time, which broadly matched IMGT annotations. Most CMV-associated TCR beta chains appeared to be HLA-restricted in a later analysis, and the HLA associations seemed to be driven largely by CMV exposure. A further reported finding was that TCR beta sequences accurately predicted the HLA-A and HLA-B alleles for most subjects in the first cohort. The presence/absence analyses assumed that sequencing depth was roughly uniform across donors, and that assumption may not be true. An association between a missense DCLRE1C variant and V-gene and J-gene trimming of TCR beta chains was found in a later genetic analysis and replicated in an independent cohort. Immune exposure information for the cohort was limited to CMV serostatus. Correlated functional status among segregating V segments might be attributable to linkage disequilibrium, but an unknown experimental factor could not be ruled out. HLA typing was unavailable for some donors at each locus, so association tests used only the typed subset. A group of highly shared sequence variants was considered likely to be a technical artifact of the sequencing pipeline.

The cohort was made up of approximately 670 healthy bone marrow donors. At the time of sampling, all cohort members were nominally healthy, though unrecorded immune exposures were likely present. The donor tested CMV seropositive and was one of the 289 seropositive cohort members. Every donor gave a peripheral blood sample, and the peripheral blood mononuclear cells from that sample were used for TCR beta sequencing. The Qiagen DNeasy Blood Extraction Kit was used to extract genomic DNA from the blood cell samples. The receptor library was made with the immunoSEQ multiplex PCR assay. For the multiplex PCR, a mixture combining 60 forward primers for TCR Vbeta segments and 13 reverse primers for TCR Jbeta segments was used. The CDR3 region of rearranged TCR beta genes was amplified from genomic DNA with a multiplex PCR assay. The amplified TCR beta libraries were sequenced on the Illumina HiSeq System as 87-base-pair reads. The study's processing was this. In a later analysis, roughly 80 million unique TCR beta chains were counted across the roughly 670 repertoires, and around 10 million of these chains were shared by at least two donors. A nearest-neighbor algorithm error-corrected the raw reads and collapsed the reads into unique sequences, merging closely related sequences to remove PCR and sequencing errors. To assign V, D and J gene segments, CDR3 sequences were aligned to IMGT reference sequences. Each retained sequence needed at least a six-nucleotide match to both a V gene segment and a J gene segment. Rearrangements were classified as productive when the CDR3 lacked stop codons and remained in frame with V and J, and all other rearrangements were classified as non-productive. Following IMGT convention, CDR3 was defined as the stretch from the second conserved V-encoded cysteine to the conserved J-encoded phenylalanine. The earlier analysis of 500 to 750 of the donors excluded any sequence lacking an unambiguous match to a single V gene segment. An earlier analysis of 587 of the donors classified V segments as functional when productive rearrangements were above 56.7% and as segregating when the standard deviation between donors was above 5%. A statistical classification framework was built to diagnose cytomegalovirus status from the catalog of TCR beta chain sequences. In a later analysis, V and J genes were assigned by comparing TCR nucleotide sequences against IMGT/GENE-DB human TR gene sequences. The TCRdist pipeline was used in a later analysis to assign CDR3 sequences and most-parsimonious VDJ recombination scenarios. In a later analysis, every TCR beta chain was defined by the combination of its CDR3 amino acid sequence and its V-gene family, and reads without a unique V-gene family were dropped. In a later analysis, fewer than 600 highly shared, low-generation-probability nucleotide sequences were removed to address suspected cross-contamination and a sequencing artifact. A later analysis calculated a clonal expansion index for each public chain from normalized within-repertoire ranks of inferred template counts. In a later analysis, generation probabilities were computed using a VDJ recombination model fitted to out-of-frame rearrangements, and the results were checked against IGoR. A later analysis scored TCR-TCR, TCR-HLA and TCR-CMV co-occurrence with hypergeometric tests, applying a repertoire-size bias correction to TCR pairs. A later analysis estimated false discovery rates by permuting HLA or CMV assignments 20 times. In a later analysis, co-occurring TCRs were grouped using DBSCAN, and TCRdist sequence similarity was added for clustering within HLA-allele-positive subsets. For co-occurrence clustering, repertoires with fewer than 30,000 or more than 120,000 public chains were excluded, along with five repertoires with anomalous nucleotide sharing. Drawn from immuneACCESS, this table holds only the in-frame rearrangements with V and J called that TCRdb kept. Clones are partly lost; checked studies trace under half to an unresolved V gene and leave the rest unexplained. V and J calls and clone size are copied from that table; D and trimming were computed from the DNA. For this sample there are 100,000 to 150,000 clones; around 77% appear just once. The ten largest clones add up to around 5.8% of the sample.

The TCR sequence derives from a man between 18 and 35 years old in good health and CMV-seropositive. The sample comprised PBMCs.

The DNA reads TGTGCCTGGGACAGGACAGGGGGGGACAATGAGCAGTTCTTC. Translated, this is CAWDRTGGDNEQFF. The V gene is TRBV30 and the J gene is TRBJ2-1, with 10 central nucleotides matching TRBD1. Its CDR3 holds 14 amino acids, cysteine through phenylalanine. The DNA shown is the 42-base CDR3, in frame from base 1. Taken from the germline V gene (reference sequence), the CDR1 and CDR2 loops are GTSNPN and SVGIG. Trimmed from V: 5 bases; trimmed from J: 5 bases; junction bases lacking a gene match: 6.